The T cell receptor (beta chain) described here comes from a study of graft-versus-host responses after intestinal transplantation. The table came from immunoSEQ multiplex PCR; TCRdb's copy has only in-frame clones and leaves some out. The sample lists nearly 110,000 clones, 80% to 90% occurring once. With regard to this clone: The antigen is undetermined.

Notes on the study in general: HvG clone declines early post-transplant were associated with peak circulating GvH levels. GvH clones were found in recipient marrow; some appeared first in ileum or blood.

V was cut by 2 bases and J by 5 bases, with 12 bases left in between. The CDR3 loop spans 14 amino acids. Looked up from germline, CDR1 is SGHTA and CDR2 is FQGNSA. The receptor comes from a human donor who was the organ donor for an intestinal transplant. The sequencing here drew on unstimulated CD4+ T cells sorted from spleen or lymph node cells, taken before transplant. The rearrangement joins TRBV7-2 to TRBJ1-2; D is ambiguous. Written as DNA, the CDR3 is TGTGCCAGCAGCTTAAGGAGGGCCTCATATGGCTACACCTTC. Amino acid sequence: CASSLRRASYGYTF.